This note documents a single T cell receptor beta chain sequence. The sample originates from a study of PD-L1 blockade in urothelial cancer. Study in general: Patients had received 0 to 3 prior chemotherapy regimens.

Stated time point: peripheral blood 6 weeks after treatment start. Per-patient samples, pretreatment and on-treatment, numbered 1 to 8. Clones were sequenced by immunoSEQ multiplex PCR, and TCRdb holds only the in-frame ones, with some missing. The sample holds over 40,000 clones; roughly 85% are singletons and the top ten take roughly 2.5%. The CDR3 extends over 15 amino acids. The source was PBMCs, collected around atezolizumab (anti-PD-L1) treatment. The genes are TRBV21-1 and TRBJ2-7; the table's D call, TRBD2, has no DNA check behind it. TRBV21-1 is noted as a pseudogene. The sequence derives from an older man with urothelial cancer. The CDR3 nucleotides read TGTGCCAGCAGCTCTGGCGGGGACGACCCCTACGAGCAGTACTTC. It is translated as CASSSGGDDPYEQYF.